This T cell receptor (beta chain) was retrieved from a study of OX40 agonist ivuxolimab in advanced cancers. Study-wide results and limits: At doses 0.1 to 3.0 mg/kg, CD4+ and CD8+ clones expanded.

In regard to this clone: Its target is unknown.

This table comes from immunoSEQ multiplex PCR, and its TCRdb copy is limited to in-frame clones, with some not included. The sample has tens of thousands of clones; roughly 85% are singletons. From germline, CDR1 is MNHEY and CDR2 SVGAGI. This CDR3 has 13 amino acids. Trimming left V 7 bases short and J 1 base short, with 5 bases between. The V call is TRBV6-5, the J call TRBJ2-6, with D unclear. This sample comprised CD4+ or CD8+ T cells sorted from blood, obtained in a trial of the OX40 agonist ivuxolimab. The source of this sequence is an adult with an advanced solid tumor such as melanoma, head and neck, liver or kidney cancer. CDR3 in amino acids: CASTISGANVLTF. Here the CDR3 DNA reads TGTGCCAGCACCATATCTGGGGCCAACGTCCTGACTTTC.